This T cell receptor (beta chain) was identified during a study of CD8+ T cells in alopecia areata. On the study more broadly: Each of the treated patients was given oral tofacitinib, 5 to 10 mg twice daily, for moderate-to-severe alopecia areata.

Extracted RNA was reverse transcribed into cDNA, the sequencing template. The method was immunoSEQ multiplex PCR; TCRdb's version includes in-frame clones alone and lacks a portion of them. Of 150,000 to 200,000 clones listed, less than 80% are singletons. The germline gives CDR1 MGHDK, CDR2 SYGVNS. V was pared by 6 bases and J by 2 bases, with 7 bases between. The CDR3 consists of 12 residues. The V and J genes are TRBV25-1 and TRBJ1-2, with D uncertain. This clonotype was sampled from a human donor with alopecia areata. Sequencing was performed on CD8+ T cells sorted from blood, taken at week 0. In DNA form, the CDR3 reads TGTGCCAGCAGCCTCGGGAACTATGGCTACACCTTC. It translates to CASSLGNYGYTF.